This TCR beta chain was found in a study of T cell responses to AZD1222 COVID-19 vaccine. Whole-study findings and limits: Seropositive status at baseline applied to only five or six AZD1222 recipients. Two AZD1222 administrations were followed by greater Spike-specific TCR breadth and depth.

Comment on this clone: Its antigen is undetermined.

Only in-frame clones appear in the TCRdb table, and some are missing; sequencing was by immunoSEQ multiplex PCR. The table records 35,000 to 50,000 clones, 80% of them present only once. The V gene lost 6 bases and the J gene lost 5 bases, with 10 bases spanning the gap. This CDR3 has 12 residues. CDR1 and CDR2 (germline): SNHLY, FYNNEI. The chain links TRBV2 to TRBJ2-5; D gene ambiguous. The TCR was taken from an adult who received the MenACWY meningococcal vaccine as a control. Sequencing used peripheral blood, obtained 28 days after the second dose of the MenACWY control vaccine. The CDR3: CASRWPTETQYF. In DNA, the CDR3 is TGTGCCAGCAGATGGCCCACGGAGACCCAGTACTTC.